This TCR beta chain was sequenced in a study of CD8+CD57+ T cells in acquired aplastic anemia (dated 2018 in TCRdb). Regarding the study in general: Extracted DNA from sorted CD4+ and CD8+ cells averaged approximately 3 ug, ranging from roughly 0.17 to 27.4 ug. CD8+CD57+ expansion was defined as frequency above the mean frequency observed in healthy subjects. General conclusions and limits of the study: No significant difference in CD8+ Simpson's diversity was found between patients and healthy controls (P=0.060). Fewer than 35 CD8+ CDR3 sequences were found to be shared between patients and controls, but these sequences appeared to be highly expressed in patients and within the immunodominant clones of the patients.

Expansion of CD8+CD57+ cells had been shown by flow cytometry in the patients chosen for sequencing. Severe acquired aplastic anemia was diagnosed in all patients according to International Study of Aplastic Anemia and Agranulocytosis and Camitta criteria. At the time blood was sampled, none of the patients had received any therapy. In this study, sorted CD4+ and CD8+ T cells from the blood of healthy subjects and of severe aplastic anemia patients had their TCR repertoires deep-sequenced. Patients were enrolled under clinicaltrials.gov protocols 00001620, 01623167, 00001397, 00071045, 00081523 and 00961064 in the USA. Ficoll-Paque density gradient centrifugation was used to isolate peripheral blood mononuclear cells. Before DNA was extracted, CD4+ and CD8+ T cells were sorted using either FACS or magnetic beads. TCR beta VDJ combination and CDR3 sequence profiling used genomic DNA as the template. An Illumina HiSeq 2000 was used for TCR repertoire sequencing. In the source study's methods: Repertoires were assessed using TRBV/TRBJ rearrangement plots, CDR3 size and DJ length profiles, and Simpson's diversity index. The most abundant DNA sequence in the deep sequencing data was defined as the immunodominant clone. CDR3 amino acid sequences were screened for sharing across subjects and compared with published repertoires and the VDJdb database. Starting from the raw public reads, TCRdb applied fastp trimming at Q25, assembled clones with MiXCR and retained in-frame beta chains. Each CDR3 protein gets just one entry, which takes the most common genes and DNA from the rows behind it. TCRdb's processing, not the authors', yielded these V and J calls. This sample holds around 200,000 distinct CDR3 sequences; nearly 50% were observed only once. The ten largest clonotypes hold approximately 12% of the sample.

A note on this clonotype: There is no known antigen for this receptor. No base quality values were provided; no much bigger clone lies one nucleotide off.

Trimming at the junction amounts to 1 base on V and 2 bases on J, and the germline ends lie 7 bases apart. CDR1 and CDR2 are read off the germline V gene as SGDLS and YYNGEE. The CDR3 starts with the cysteine, ends with the phenylalanine, and has 15 residues. Only the CDR3 region is kept as DNA, spanning 45 bases read in frame from base 1. The TCR sequence derives from a human donor with aplastic anemia. The chain is assembled from TRBV9 and TRBJ2-6, with the D gene uncertain. Sequencing used sorted CD4+, CD8+, or CD8+CD57+ T cells (not recorded which) from PBMCs. At the DNA level, the sequence is TGTGCCAGCAGCGTATTAGGTACTGGGGCCAACGTCCTGACTTTC. This gives the protein CASSVLGTGANVLTF.